One sample yielded the 14 T cell receptor beta chains listed below, sequenced in a study of vaccination and CD4 T cells after COVID-19. Cultured CD4+ T-cell DNA underwent Oncomine TCR Beta short-read sequencing. One entry per CDR3 protein results from TCRdb running MiXCR on the PCR reads. The repertoire holds 7,000 or so distinct CDR3 sequences, with about 70% as singletons. Treatment noted: roughly 10-day PBMC culture with coronavirus spike peptide pools or control peptides (ViraFEST assay). Antigen specificity for these receptors is unknown. The sequenced material came from CD4+ T cells from blood, cultured in vitro. The receptors shown here come from a human donor who had recovered from COVID-19.

The chain has TRBV6-5 and TRBJ1-2; 12 bases match TRBD1. J gave up 4 bases and V 4 bases, and 10 bases lay outside the gene matches. CDR1 and CDR2 from the germline V gene are MNHEY and SVGAGI. CDR3 length: 17 residues. CDR3 protein: CASSSRDRGLKAYGYTF. The CDR3 DNA sequence: TGTGCCAGCAGTTCCCGGGACAGGGGGCTCAAGGCCTATGGCTACACCTTC.

The chain is built from TRBV19 and TRBJ1-5; D is perhaps TRBD1 (6 bases). The CDR3 contains 15 residues. V was clipped by 0 bases and J by 4 bases, with 10 bases between them. Germline V gives CDR1 LNHDA, CDR2 SQIVND (reference sequence). CDR3 sequence (DNA): TGTGCCAGTAGTATAGACAGGGGCGAGAATCAGCCCCAGCATTTT. Its translation is CASSIDRGENQPQHF.

This chain connects TRBV30 to TRBJ1-1; 7 bases agree with TRBD1. Losses at the gene ends were 4 bases for V and 4 bases for J; bases not matched to a gene: 3. This CDR3 contains 12 residues. Germline V gene data show CDR1 as GTSNPN and CDR2 as SVGIG (reference sequence). The DNA of the CDR3 is TGTGCCTGGACAGGGGGTGGCACTGAAGCTTTCTTT. It specifies CAWTGGGTEAFF.

The chain uses TRBV6-1 and TRBJ2-3, with 10 bases identical to TRBD2. Germline-derived CDR1 and CDR2 are MNHNS and SASEGT. V was clipped by 0 bases and J by 4 bases; unmatched bases: 10. The CDR3 has 18 amino acids. The CDR3 DNA reads TGTGCCAGCAGTGAAGCTCGGCTAGCGGGAGTACGGGCAGATACGCAGTATTTT. It specifies CASSEARLAGVRADTQYF.

This clonotype was counted between two and nine times. The chain combines TRBV5-8 with TRBJ1-6; D call uncertain. V lost 8 bases to trimming and J lost 6 bases, with 12 bases between them. This CDR3 is 13 amino acids long. Germline V CDR1 and CDR2: SGHTS, YDEGEE. CDR3 nucleotides: TGTGCCAGTAATAGGGATCCTAATTCACCCCTCCACTTT. This sequence encodes CASNRDPNSPLHF.

This clonotype was counted only a few times. The CDR3 protein is CASSPTAGTLNYGYTF. The CDR3 nucleotides read TGTGCCAGCAGTCCAACCGCAGGGACCTTGAACTATGGCTACACCTTC. The chain recombines TRBV6-1 with TRBJ1-2; D might be TRBD1 (5 bases). Trimming took off 5 bases at V and 2 bases at J, with 18 bases between the two ends. Looked up from germline, CDR1 is MNHNS and CDR2 is SASEGT. The length of the CDR3 is 16 residues.

The chain couples TRBV7-8 to TRBJ2-2; no firm D call. Germline V CDR1 and CDR2: SGHVS, FQNEAQ. The CDR3 covers 12 residues. The V gene lost 5 bases and the J gene lost 7 bases, with 8 bases spanning the gap. CDR3: CASSRRSGELFF. CDR3 nucleotide sequence: TGTGCCAGCAGCCGGAGAAGCGGGGAGCTGTTTTTT.

The chain links TRBV15 to TRBJ2-7; the D is unclear. V was pared by 0 bases and J by 3 bases, with 12 bases between. Germline-derived CDR1 and CDR2 are LNHNV and YYDKDF (reference sequence). The CDR3 is 15 amino acids. The CDR3 DNA sequence: TGTGCCACCAGCAGAGACAGGAAAGGTAGCTACGAGCAGTACTTC. Translation: CATSRDRKGSYEQYF.

The chain joins TRBV7-9 to TRBJ1-6; D not certain. V was shortened by 5 bases and J by 4 bases, with 12 bases between the two germline ends. From germline, CDR1 is SEHNR and CDR2 FQNEAQ (reference sequence). The CDR3 runs 15 residues. The CDR3 spells CASSPNGEYNSPLHF. CDR3 nucleotides: TGTGCCAGCAGCCCGAACGGAGAGTATAATTCACCCCTCCACTTT.

The genes are TRBV30 and TRBJ1-1; D unresolved. The V end was cut by 0 bases, the J end by 1 base, with 6 bases between. This CDR3 contains 13 residues. Germline V CDR1 and CDR2: GTSNPN, SVGIG (reference sequence). The CDR3 DNA reads as TGTGCCTGGAGTGTGTGGCAGAACACTGAAGCTTTCTTT. Its translation: CAWSVWQNTEAFF.

This clonotype was seen a single time. The chain couples TRBV6-5 to TRBJ1-2; D may be TRBD1 (6 bases). This CDR3 is built from 16 residues. CDR1 and CDR2 from the germline V gene are MNHEY and SVGAGI. V lost 0 bases and J 3 bases, leaving 14 bases between the germline ends. CDR3 region: CASSYSTPGQHYGYTF. DNA for the CDR3: TGTGCCAGCAGTTACTCGACCCCGGGACAACACTATGGCTACACCTTC.

This clonotype has just a few counts. V is TRBV11-2 and J is TRBJ2-7; 9 bases are shared with TRBD1. Germline CDR1 is SGHAT and CDR2 is FQNNGV. The CDR3 has 17 amino acids. V shed 1 base, J shed 2 bases, and the junction held 9 bases outside the gene matches. The CDR3 is CASSLGVGTGTTYEQYF. The CDR3 nucleotides are TGTGCCAGCAGCTTAGGCGTGGGGACAGGGACGACCTACGAGCAGTACTTC.

The chain is built from TRBV11-1 and TRBJ1-2, with 9 bases identical to TRBD1. The CDR3 has 14 residues. CDR1 is SGHAT and CDR2 is FQDESV in the germline V gene (reference sequence). V was clipped by 5 bases and J by 2 bases; unmatched bases: 3. DNA for the CDR3: TGTGCCAGCAGCCCGACAGGGGGAAACTATGGCTACACCTTC. It codes for CASSPTGGNYGYTF.

The chain carries TRBV27 and TRBJ2-7, with 8 nucleotides matching TRBD1. CDR3 size: 16 residues. Trimming at V came to 6 bases and at J to 2 bases, leaving 12 bases not matched to a gene. The germline V gene has CDR1 MNHEY and CDR2 SMNVEV (reference sequence). The CDR3 DNA reads TGTGCCAGCAGATCGACCACCGGGACAGGCGCCTACGAGCAGTACTTC. Encoded protein: CASRSTTGTGAYEQYF.